This TCR beta chain was documented in a study of tumor-infiltrating lymphocytes in primary liver carcinoma. Germline V gives CDR1 MNHNY, CDR2 SVGAGI (reference sequence). This CDR3 spans 14 amino acids. V lost 7 bases, J lost 5 bases, and 18 bases lay in between. Unsorted bulk tissue (roughly 20-34 mg) underwent RNA and DNA co-extraction. TCR beta cDNA was reverse-transcribed from around 0.55 ug of total RNA. The reaction used a constant-region primer and ProtoScript II reverse transcriptase. Three-round nested multiplex PCR performed with slightly modified ARM-PCR produced the TCR beta libraries. Both of the initial two PCR rounds ran for nine to eleven cycles and employed TRBV1-TRBV30 forward primers alongside a C-beta reverse primer. TCRdb reprocessed the multiplex PCR reads with MiXCR, giving one entry per CDR3 protein. The table lists 100,000 or so distinct CDR3 sequences, more than 60% of them singletons, with 9.5% in the top ten.

The chain employs TRBV6-6 and TRBJ2-7, with D unresolved. Sequencing input: liver tumor tissue from sampling region 5. Subset reported: tumor region T5, tumor centre. This TCR was recovered from a woman aged 55-75 years with primary liver carcinoma and hepatitis B virus infection. Here the CDR3 reads CASNYYGKSHEQYF. CDR3 nucleotides: TGTGCCAGCAATTATTACGGCAAATCCCACGAGCAGTACTTC.